The source of this T cell receptor (beta chain) is a study of human T cells and chemical hapten exposure. For the study at large: Mainly, slight library volume differences in the pool made TCR yields vary.

This clonotype has just a few counts. The library labeled individual cDNA molecules by adding unique molecular identifiers to them. One entry per CDR3 protein, called by TCRdb with MiXCR from the RACE reads. The sample holds about 380,000 distinct CDR3 sequences, more than 4.5% seen once. Trimming took 6 bases from V and 6 from J, leaving 14 bases between them. CDR1 and CDR2 (germline): DFQATT, SNEGSKA (reference sequence). The CDR3 extends over 12 amino acids. Time point denoted: pre-sensitization, week 0. As for treatment: therapeutic diphenylcyclopropenone sensitization with weekly scalp DPC. Sample donors consisted of patients with alopecia, aged 18 to 70 years, who were suitable for DPC.

The sample was whole blood, taken in connection with sensitization to the hapten diphenylcyclopropenone (DPC). The clonotype originates from a woman aged 45-65 years with alopecia areata. Some clones in this sample may be carry-over from other donors' samples. This chain connects TRBV20-1 to TRBJ1-2, with TRBD1 as a possible D gene (5 bases). CDR3 nucleotide sequence: TGCAGTGCCTGGGACGGGAGGGATGGCTACACCTTC. This codes for CSAWDGRDGYTF.